These T cell receptor beta chains were read from a single sample in a study of cytomegalovirus exposure and HLA in healthy donors. TCRdb's table, derived via immunoSEQ multiplex PCR, lists solely in-frame clones and lacks some. The sample carries 45,000 to 60,000 clones, 73% recorded once. Material for sequencing was PBMCs. The receptors derive from a man between 18 and 35 years old in good health and CMV-seronegative. Each CDR3 is given with its conserved first and last residue. The D gene is left open where the match is weak. Expanded clones get a size class; other rows say once, few or many, or leave the size out.

clone size: .; J gene: TRBJ2-7; D gene: TRBD1; V gene: TRBV4-3; CDR3 protein: CASSQVGDSSYEQYF; CDR3 DNA: TGCGCCAGCAGCCAAGTAGGGGACAGCTCCTACGAGCAGTACTTC
clone size: .; J gene: TRBJ2-7; D gene: .; V gene: TRBV6-5; CDR3 protein: CASSYLAAYEQYF; CDR3 DNA: TGTGCCAGCAGTTACTTAGCAGCCTACGAGCAGTACTTC
clone size: .; J gene: TRBJ1-2; D gene: .; V gene: TRBV7-2; CDR3 protein: CASRPGIYGYTF; CDR3 DNA: TGTGCCAGCAGACCAGGCATCTATGGCTACACCTTC
clone size: .; J gene: TRBJ2-6; D gene: TRBD1; V gene: TRBV28; CDR3 protein: CASSLFAGGSAVGSGANVLTF; CDR3 DNA: TGTGCCAGCAGTTTATTTGCAGGGGGCAGTGCGGTTGGCTCTGGGGCCAACGTCCTGACTTTC
clone size: .; J gene: TRBJ1-1; D gene: .; V gene: TRBV6-5; CDR3 protein: CASRRGGTEAFF; CDR3 DNA: TGTGCCAGCAGGAGGGGAGGCACTGAAGCTTTCTTT
clone size: .; J gene: TRBJ2-7; D gene: .; V gene: TRBV28; CDR3 protein: CAISTPGEQYF; CDR3 DNA: TGTGCCATCTCTACGCCAGGGGAGCAGTACTTC
clone size: .; J gene: TRBJ2-1; D gene: .; V gene: TRBV30; CDR3 protein: CAWSRVNEQFF; CDR3 DNA: TGTGCCTGGAGTCGGGTAAATGAGCAGTTCTTC
clone size: .; J gene: TRBJ1-5; D gene: .; V gene: TRBV2; CDR3 protein: CASSEMGHSNQPQHF; CDR3 DNA: TGTGCCAGCAGTGAGATGGGGCATAGCAATCAGCCCCAGCATTTT
clone size: .; J gene: TRBJ2-7; D gene: TRBD1; V gene: TRBV28; CDR3 protein: CASSTNRGGTYEQYF; CDR3 DNA: TGTGCCAGCAGTACGAACAGGGGTGGAACCTACGAGCAGTACTTC
clone size: .; J gene: TRBJ2-7; D gene: .; V gene: TRBV5-1; CDR3 protein: CASRRDSGPYEQYF; CDR3 DNA: TGCGCCAGCAGACGGGATAGCGGCCCCTACGAGCAGTACTTC
clone size: .; J gene: TRBJ2-2; D gene: TRBD1; V gene: TRBV6-5; CDR3 protein: CASSYRTGEIGELFF; CDR3 DNA: TGTGCCAGCAGTTACCGGACAGGCGAAATCGGGGAGCTGTTTTTT
clone size: .; J gene: TRBJ2-5; D gene: .; V gene: TRBV15; CDR3 protein: CATSRTPGSQETQYF; CDR3 DNA: TGTGCCACCAGCAGGACCCCAGGGTCCCAAGAGACCCAGTACTTC
clone size: .; J gene: TRBJ1-6; D gene: TRBD1; V gene: TRBV18; CDR3 protein: CASSGQGGNSPLHF; CDR3 DNA: TGTGCCAGCTCAGGACAGGGCGGAAATTCACCCCTCCACTTT
clone size: .; J gene: TRBJ2-2; D gene: .; V gene: TRBV11-2; CDR3 protein: CASSDRQWNTGELFF; CDR3 DNA: TGTGCCAGCAGCGATCGACAGTGGAACACCGGGGAGCTGTTTTTT
clone size: .; J gene: TRBJ2-7; D gene: .; V gene: TRBV28; CDR3 protein: CASSTSQGSSYEQYF; CDR3 DNA: TGTGCCAGCAGTACCTCACAGGGAAGTTCCTACGAGCAGTACTTC
clone size: .; J gene: TRBJ2-2; D gene: TRBD1; V gene: TRBV6-5; CDR3 protein: CASSRGQGTGELFF; CDR3 DNA: TGTGCCAGCAGCCGCGGACAGGGGACCGGGGAGCTGTTTTTT
clone size: .; J gene: TRBJ2-1; D gene: .; V gene: TRBV5-1; CDR3 protein: CASSPRLGDNEQFF; CDR3 DNA: TGCGCCAGCAGCCCTAGGCTGGGAGACAATGAGCAGTTCTTC
clone size: .; J gene: TRBJ1-1; D gene: .; V gene: TRBV7-2; CDR3 protein: CASSERSARALNTEAFF; CDR3 DNA: TGTGCCAGCAGCGAGAGAAGCGCGCGGGCTCTGAACACTGAAGCTTTCTTT
clone size: .; J gene: TRBJ2-1; D gene: TRBD1; V gene: TRBV4-1; CDR3 protein: CASSQLTGTGGGNEQFF; CDR3 DNA: TGCGCCAGCAGCCAACTGACCGGGACAGGGGGCGGAAATGAGCAGTTCTTC
clone size: .; J gene: TRBJ2-1; D gene: TRBD2; V gene: TRBV28; CDR3 protein: CASSPWTSGNNEQFF; CDR3 DNA: TGTGCCAGCAGCCCCTGGACTAGCGGCAACAATGAGCAGTTCTTC
clone size: .; J gene: TRBJ2-2; D gene: TRBD1; V gene: TRBV6-5; CDR3 protein: CASAKDRGKTGELFF; CDR3 DNA: TGTGCCAGCGCAAAGGACAGGGGGAAGACCGGGGAGCTGTTTTTT
clone size: .; J gene: TRBJ2-7; D gene: .; V gene: TRBV2; CDR3 protein: CASSDGYEQYF; CDR3 DNA: TGTGCCAGCAGTGACGGGTACGAGCAGTACTTC
clone size: .; J gene: TRBJ2-1; D gene: TRBD2; V gene: TRBV2; CDR3 protein: CASSPGLAVNEQFF; CDR3 DNA: TGTGCCAGCAGTCCGGGACTAGCGGTCAATGAGCAGTTCTTC
clone size: few; J gene: TRBJ2-1; D gene: .; V gene: TRBV5-4; CDR3 protein: CASSPGERVGNEQFF; CDR3 DNA: TGTGCCAGCAGCCCTGGGGAGCGGGTGGGCAATGAGCAGTTCTTC
clone size: .; J gene: TRBJ2-5; D gene: TRBD2; V gene: TRBV11-2; CDR3 protein: CASSLAGLAGGGSETQYF; CDR3 DNA: TGTGCCAGCAGCTTAGCGGGACTAGCGGGCGGGGGGTCAGAGACCCAGTACTTC
clone size: once; J gene: TRBJ2-7; D gene: TRBD2; V gene: TRBV11-2; CDR3 protein: CASSRPGGGTEQYF; CDR3 DNA: TGTGCCAGCAGCCGACCTGGGGGAGGGACCGAGCAGTACTTC
clone size: .; J gene: TRBJ1-4; D gene: TRBD1; V gene: TRBV19; CDR3 protein: CATNQGAGKLFF; CDR3 DNA: TGTGCCACGAACCAGGGGGCAGGAAAACTGTTTTTT
clone size: .; J gene: TRBJ1-1; D gene: TRBD1; V gene: TRBV7-6; CDR3 protein: CASSLERQGARTEAFF; CDR3 DNA: TGTGCCAGCAGCTTAGAGAGACAGGGGGCGAGAACTGAAGCTTTCTTT
clone size: .; J gene: TRBJ2-5; D gene: .; V gene: TRBV15; CDR3 protein: CATSGMTQGRETQYF; CDR3 DNA: TGTGCCACCAGCGGGATGACCCAGGGTCGGGAGACCCAGTACTTC
clone size: .; J gene: TRBJ1-1; D gene: .; V gene: TRBV4-3; CDR3 protein: CASRPTVRTVNTEAFF; CDR3 DNA: TGCGCCAGCAGACCGACCGTTAGGACAGTGAACACTGAAGCTTTCTTT
clone size: few; J gene: TRBJ1-1; D gene: TRBD1; V gene: TRBV5-1; CDR3 protein: CASSLGQGYAAEAFF; CDR3 DNA: TGCGCCAGCAGCTTAGGACAGGGATATGCGGCTGAAGCTTTCTTT
clone size: .; J gene: TRBJ2-2; D gene: .; V gene: TRBV29-1; CDR3 protein: CSATMTGELFF; CDR3 DNA: TGCAGCGCAACAATGACCGGGGAGCTGTTTTTT
clone size: .; J gene: TRBJ2-5; D gene: .; V gene: TRBV28; CDR3 protein: CASHGVRETQYF; CDR3 DNA: TGTGCCAGCCACGGGGTGAGGGAGACCCAGTACTTC
clone size: .; J gene: TRBJ1-1; D gene: .; V gene: TRBV10-2; CDR3 protein: CATTEQSNTEAFF; CDR3 DNA: TGCGCCACCACGGAACAGTCCAACACTGAAGCTTTCTTT
clone size: .; J gene: TRBJ1-1; D gene: .; V gene: TRBV7-9; CDR3 protein: CASSQTRKQNTEAFF; CDR3 DNA: TGTGCCAGCAGCCAGACCAGGAAACAGAACACTGAAGCTTTCTTT
clone size: .; J gene: TRBJ1-2; D gene: TRBD1; V gene: TRBV6-1; CDR3 protein: CASVGGTGLNYGYTF; CDR3 DNA: TGTGCCAGCGTAGGAGGGACAGGCCTTAACTATGGCTACACCTTC
clone size: .; J gene: TRBJ2-3; D gene: TRBD1; V gene: TRBV30; CDR3 protein: CAWRGDRATDTQYF; CDR3 DNA: TGTGCCTGGAGGGGGGACAGGGCTACAGATACGCAGTATTTT
clone size: few; J gene: TRBJ2-1; D gene: .; V gene: TRBV30; CDR3 protein: CAWYRGRSYNEQFF; CDR3 DNA: TGTGCCTGGTATCGGGGTCGCTCCTACAATGAGCAGTTCTTC
clone size: .; J gene: TRBJ1-1; D gene: .; V gene: TRBV10-3; CDR3 protein: CAISESAGTEAFF; CDR3 DNA: TGTGCCATCAGTGAATCGGCAGGAACTGAAGCTTTCTTT
clone size: .; J gene: TRBJ1-1; D gene: .; V gene: TRBV7-2; CDR3 protein: CASSLDSANTEAFF; CDR3 DNA: TGTGCCAGCAGCTTAGACAGTGCGAACACTGAAGCTTTCTTT
clone size: .; J gene: TRBJ2-3; D gene: TRBD2; V gene: TRBV13; CDR3 protein: CASSIIRPGLAGEVESTDTQYF; CDR3 DNA: TGTGCCAGCAGCATAATTAGACCGGGACTAGCGGGAGAAGTGGAAAGCACAGATACGCAGTATTTT
clone size: few; J gene: TRBJ2-7; D gene: TRBD1; V gene: TRBV18; CDR3 protein: CASSPTGAGYEQYF; CDR3 DNA: TGTGCCAGCTCACCAACAGGGGCAGGCTACGAGCAGTACTTC
clone size: .; J gene: TRBJ1-1; D gene: .; V gene: TRBV7-8; CDR3 protein: CASSLGLGGTEAFF; CDR3 DNA: TGTGCCAGCAGCTTGGGACTGGGGGGTACTGAAGCTTTCTTT
clone size: .; J gene: TRBJ2-7; D gene: .; V gene: TRBV10-3; CDR3 protein: CAISVAESSYEQYF; CDR3 DNA: TGTGCCATCAGTGTAGCGGAGAGCTCCTACGAGCAGTACTTC
clone size: .; J gene: TRBJ1-5; D gene: .; V gene: TRBV30; CDR3 protein: CAWSPKSGQSNQPQHF; CDR3 DNA: TGTGCCTGGAGTCCGAAGTCCGGACAGAGCAATCAGCCCCAGCATTTT
clone size: few; J gene: TRBJ2-5; D gene: TRBD2; V gene: TRBV28; CDR3 protein: CASRNYQGLAAEETQYF; CDR3 DNA: TGTGCCAGCAGAAACTACCAGGGACTAGCGGCCGAAGAGACCCAGTACTTC
clone size: few; J gene: TRBJ1-3; D gene: .; V gene: TRBV4-3; CDR3 protein: CASSQAPSLAGNTIYF; CDR3 DNA: TGCGCCAGCAGCCAAGCCCCCTCGCTAGCCGGAAACACCATATATTTT
clone size: few; J gene: TRBJ1-1; D gene: .; V gene: TRBV10-3; CDR3 protein: CAISESQNTEAFF; CDR3 DNA: TGTGCCATCAGTGAGTCTCAGAACACTGAAGCTTTCTTT
clone size: .; J gene: TRBJ2-6; D gene: .; V gene: TRBV7-2; CDR3 protein: CASSFYRANVLTF; CDR3 DNA: TGTGCCAGCAGCTTTTACAGGGCCAACGTCCTGACTTTC
clone size: medium-sized; J gene: TRBJ2-7; D gene: TRBD2; V gene: TRBV19; CDR3 protein: CASSILAGEGEQYF; CDR3 DNA: TGTGCCAGTAGTATACTAGCGGGAGAGGGCGAGCAGTACTTC
clone size: once; J gene: TRBJ1-1; D gene: TRBD1; V gene: TRBV14; CDR3 protein: CASSQQTGSTEAFF; CDR3 DNA: TGTGCCAGCAGCCAACAGACAGGGTCGACTGAAGCTTTCTTT
clone size: .; J gene: TRBJ2-1; D gene: TRBD1; V gene: TRBV4-1; CDR3 protein: CASSLQGNEQFF; CDR3 DNA: TGCGCCAGCAGCCTACAGGGGAATGAGCAGTTCTTC
clone size: .; J gene: TRBJ2-1; D gene: .; V gene: TRBV20-1; CDR3 protein: CSALVYNEQFF; CDR3 DNA: TGCAGTGCTCTCGTGTACAATGAGCAGTTCTTC
clone size: .; J gene: TRBJ1-6; D gene: TRBD1; V gene: TRBV5-1; CDR3 protein: CASNGGTGGNSPLHF; CDR3 DNA: TGCGCCAGCAATGGTGGGACAGGGGGAAATTCACCCCTCCACTTT